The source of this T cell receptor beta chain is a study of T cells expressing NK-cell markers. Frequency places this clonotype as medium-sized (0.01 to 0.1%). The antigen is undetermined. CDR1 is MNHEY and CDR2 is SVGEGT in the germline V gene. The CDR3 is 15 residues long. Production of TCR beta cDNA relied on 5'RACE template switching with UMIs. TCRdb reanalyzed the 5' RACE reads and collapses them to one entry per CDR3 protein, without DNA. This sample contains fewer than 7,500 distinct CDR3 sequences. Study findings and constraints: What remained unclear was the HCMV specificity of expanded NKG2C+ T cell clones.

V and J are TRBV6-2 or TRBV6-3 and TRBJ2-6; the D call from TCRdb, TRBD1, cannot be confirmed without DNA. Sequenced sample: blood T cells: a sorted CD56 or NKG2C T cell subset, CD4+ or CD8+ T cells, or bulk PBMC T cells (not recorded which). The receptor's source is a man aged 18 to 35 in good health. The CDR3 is CASSYRGAGANVLTF.